The 7 T cell receptor beta chains below come from one sample, sequenced in a study of shared clonotypes between healthy human individuals. The data were produced by immunoSEQ multiplex PCR, yet TCRdb's version contains in-frame clones alone and is incomplete. The sample has over a million clones; approximately 80% are singletons. Sequences were obtained from memory CD4+ T cells from PBMCs. Subset indicated: CD45RA-negative fraction. Every receptor here comes from a man aged 18 to 35 in good health. Some clones in this sample may be carry-over from other donors' samples.

The chain recombines TRBV5-5 with TRBJ2-7; possible D gene TRBD2, 7 bases. The germline V gene has CDR1 SGHKS and CDR2 YYEKEE (reference sequence). V was cut by 4 bases and J by 3 bases, with 17 bases left in between. CDR3 length: 15 residues. CDR3 sequence reads: CASSPRGGTGYEQYF. CDR3 nucleotides: TGTGCCAGCAGCCCGAGGGGGGGCACGGGCTACGAGCAGTACTTC.

In its sample, this clone was seen a few times. This sequence joins TRBV11-2 and TRBJ2-3; a weak D match, TRBD2 (6 bases). The CDR3 has 15 residues. Germline values: CDR1 SGHAT, CDR2 FQNNGV. Trimming cost V 7 bases and J 2 bases, with 16 bases left between them. CDR3 sequence: CASNHPWDFTDTQYF. In nucleotides, the CDR3 is TGTGCCAGCAACCACCCGTGGGACTTCACAGATACGCAGTATTTT.

The chain is built from TRBV2 and TRBJ2-5; TRBD2 aligns across 11 bases. This CDR3 region has 14 residues. Germline loops: CDR1 SNHLY, CDR2 FYNNEI. V shed 8 bases, J shed 2 bases, and the junction held 4 bases outside the gene matches. CDR3 in DNA: TGTGCCAGCGGAAGGACTAGCGGGCAAGAGACCCAGTACTTC. This encodes CASGRTSGQETQYF.

The V call is TRBV2, the J call TRBJ2-1; no definite D call. The germline V gene has CDR1 SNHLY and CDR2 FYNNEI. Deletions cut 7 bases from V and 2 bases from J, with 15 bases between. CDR3 length: 15 amino acids. DNA of the CDR3: TGTGCCAGCAAGGTCGGCACCGCCGCCTACAATGAGCAGTTCTTC. Translation: CASKVGTAAYNEQFF. The full variable domain, rest sourced from reference TRBV2 and TRBJ2-1, is EPEVTQTPSHQVTQMGQEVILRCVPISNHLYFYWYRQILGQKVEFLVSFYNNEISEKSEIFDDQFSVERPDGSNFTLKIRSTKLEDSAMYFCASKVGTAAYNEQFFGPGTRLTVL.

V gene TRBV5-1 combines with J gene TRBJ2-1; TRBD2 matches 7 bases. Germline CDR1 and CDR2: SGHRS and YFSETQ. The CDR3 is 14 residues long. V was clipped by 4 bases and J by 3 bases; unmatched bases: 4. DNA for the CDR3: TGCGCCAGCAGCGCCGGGACTATCTACAATGAGCAGTTCTTC. This encodes CASSAGTIYNEQFF.

This chain joins TRBV5-4 and TRBJ1-2, with D unclear. The CDR3 loop spans 13 amino acids. From germline, CDR1 is SGHNT and CDR2 YYREEE (reference sequence). V was trimmed by 5 bases and J by 4 bases, leaving 12 bases between them. The CDR3 DNA follows: TGTGCCAGCAGTCAACTCCTCACCTATGGCTACACCTTC. Translated: CASSQLLTYGYTF.

The chain is built from TRBV5-6 and TRBJ2-2; D gene ambiguous. The CDR3 loop spans 12 amino acids. Trimming took 1 base from V and 5 from J, leaving 3 bases between them. CDR1 is SGHDT, CDR2 YYEEEE, per germline. CDR3 nucleotide sequence: TGTGCCAGCAGCTTGTGGACCGGGGAGCTGTTTTTT. Translated, it gives CASSLWTGELFF.